The clone carrying this T cell receptor (beta chain) has a handful of counts. The antigen remains undetermined. The data belong to a study of T cell repertoires in cytomegalovirus infection. Study overall: It was the public TCR beta signatures that indicated both CMV infection and matching HLA type. The study's findings and limits: The ex vivo response was dominated by HLA-C-restricted CMV-specific TCR beta clonotypes. Cumulative frequency (of public TCR beta family members) identified carriers of CMV plus the relevant HLA.

TCRdb re-derived calls from the reads in MiXCR, one entry per CDR3 protein. The sample records 630,000 or so distinct CDR3 sequences, about 24% being singletons. In germline, CDR1 is MDHEN, CDR2 SYDVKM. There are 13 residues in the CDR3. Trimming shortened V by 6 bases and J by 7 bases, and 15 bases separated the two germline ends. This sequence was found in a human donor in good health (CMV status not recorded). Some clones in this sample may be carry-over from other donors' samples. The rearrangement uses TRBV28 and TRBJ1-2, with D hard to call. The sample was CD8+ T cells from PBMCs. This CDR3 is CASSPPEVFGYTF. Here the CDR3 DNA reads TGTGCCAGCAGCCCCCCAGAAGTTTTTGGCTACACCTTC.